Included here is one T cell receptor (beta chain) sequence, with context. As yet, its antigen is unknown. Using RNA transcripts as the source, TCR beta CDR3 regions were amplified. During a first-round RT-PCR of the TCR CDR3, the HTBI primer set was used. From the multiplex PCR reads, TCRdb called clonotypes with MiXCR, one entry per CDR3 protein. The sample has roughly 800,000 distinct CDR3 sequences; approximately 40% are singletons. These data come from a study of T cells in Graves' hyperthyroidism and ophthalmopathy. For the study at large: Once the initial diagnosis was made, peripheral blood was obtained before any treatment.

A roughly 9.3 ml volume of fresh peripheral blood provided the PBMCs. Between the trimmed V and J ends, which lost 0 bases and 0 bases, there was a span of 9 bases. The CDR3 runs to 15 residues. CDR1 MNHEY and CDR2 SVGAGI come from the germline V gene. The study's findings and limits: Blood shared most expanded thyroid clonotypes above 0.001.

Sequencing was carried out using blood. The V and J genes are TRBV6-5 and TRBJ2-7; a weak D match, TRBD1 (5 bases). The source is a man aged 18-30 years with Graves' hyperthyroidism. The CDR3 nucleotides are TGTGCCAGCAGTTACTCAGTGACAGCCTCCTACGAGCAGTACTTC. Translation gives CASSYSVTASYEQYF.